This T cell receptor beta chain appears in the sequencing data of a study of blood T cells in healthy people across ages. General study findings and limits: Naive and antigen-experienced cells were not separated, limiting conclusive comparison. Roughly linear declines in TCR beta diversity per million T cells occurred with age.

CDR1 MNHEY and CDR2 SMNVEV come from the germline V gene (reference sequence). There are 14 residues in the CDR3. With 3 bases clipped from V and 3 bases from J, the junction kept 2 bases outside the gene matches. This clonotype was picked up many times. The target antigen is unknown. Then a second PCR, running roughly 7 to 11 cycles, was carried out with a sample-barcoded 5' primer and a J-beta primer mix. The study obtained at least 3 million CDR3-containing paired-end reads from every sample. TCRdb reprocessed the 5' RACE reads with MiXCR, giving one entry per CDR3 protein. The table shows hundreds of thousands of distinct CDR3 sequences, with roughly 30% occurring only once.

Source material: blood. The sequence came from a woman older than 75 in good health. The V gene is TRBV27, the J gene TRBJ2-7; 10 bases are a match to TRBD2. The CDR3 nucleotides read TGTGCCAGCAGTTTTTGGACTAGCGGCTACGAGCAGTACTTC. This gives the protein CASSFWTSGYEQYF.